A selection of T cell receptor beta chains follows, all from one sample in a study of cytomegalovirus exposure and HLA in healthy donors. Sequencing used immunoSEQ multiplex PCR; TCRdb keeps in-frame clones, though not all of them. The data hold 200,000 to 250,000 clones, with approximately 78% observed a single time. Sequenced material: PBMCs. The receptors here all came from a woman between 40 and 50 years old in good health and CMV-seronegative. The CDR3 runs from the conserved cysteine through the conserved F or W. D genes are given only for firm matches. Expanded clones are given a class, and other clones once, few, many or no size at all.

>TRBD1|TRBV7-9|NA|TRBJ1-2
CASSFQQGGGYTF
TGTGCCAGCAGCTTCCAACAGGGGGGCGGCTACACCTTC
>TRBD2|TRBV19|NA|TRBJ2-7
CASSIGSGSTYEQYF
TGTGCCAGTAGTATAGGTAGCGGGTCAACCTACGAGCAGTACTTC
>NA|TRBV28|NA|TRBJ2-2
CAALAGSNTGELFF
TGTGCCGCCCTGGCAGGGTCGAACACCGGGGAGCTGTTTTTT
>NA|TRBV6-1|NA|TRBJ1-2
CASSEIGSRGNGYTF
TGTGCCAGCAGTGAAATAGGGTCCAGGGGCAATGGCTACACCTTC
>TRBD2|TRBV15|NA|TRBJ2-7
CATSRGDSGSAYEQYF
TGTGCCACCAGCAGAGGAGATAGCGGGAGCGCCTACGAGCAGTACTTC
>TRBD1|TRBV28|once|TRBJ1-1
CARFRLGQGRTEAFF
TGTGCCAGGTTTCGATTGGGACAGGGGAGAACTGAAGCTTTCTTT
>NA|TRBV27|NA|TRBJ2-7
CASGQGGPYEQYF
TGTGCCAGCGGACAGGGAGGGCCCTACGAGCAGTACTTC
>NA|TRBV6-1|NA|TRBJ1-5
CASSPMSSNQPQHF
TGTGCCAGCAGCCCAATGTCTAGCAATCAGCCCCAGCATTTT
>TRBD2|TRBV10-1|NA|TRBJ2-7
CASRSSGRAVSSYEQYF
TGCGCCAGCAGGTCTAGCGGGAGGGCCGTTTCTTCCTACGAGCAGTACTTC
>NA|TRBV11-2|NA|TRBJ2-7
CASSLDRGSEQYF
TGTGCCAGCAGCTTAGATAGGGGTAGCGAGCAGTACTTC
>TRBD1|TRBV5-5|NA|TRBJ2-5
CASSLPPGQGVETQYF
TGTGCCAGCAGCTTACCTCCGGGACAGGGTGTGGAGACCCAGTACTTC
>NA|TRBV27|NA|TRBJ2-7
CASSRAGHLTYEQYF
TGTGCCAGCAGTAGAGCTGGACATCTAACCTACGAGCAGTACTTC
>TRBD1|TRBV2|NA|TRBJ2-2
CASRLGQYTGELFF
TGTGCCAGCAGATTGGGACAGTACACCGGGGAGCTGTTTTTT
>NA|TRBV7-9|NA|TRBJ1-1
CASSFGTLNTEAFF
TGTGCCAGCAGCTTTGGGACACTGAACACTGAAGCTTTCTTT
>TRBD2|TRBV29-1|NA|TRBJ2-7
CSVDGTSGSSYEQYF
TGCAGCGTTGACGGGACTAGCGGGAGCTCCTACGAGCAGTACTTC
>NA|TRBV7-9|NA|TRBJ1-2
CASSFEGESYGYTF
TGTGCCAGCAGCTTTGAGGGGGAGAGCTATGGCTACACCTTC
>NA|TRBV5-1|NA|TRBJ2-7
CASRKAGGQGLNEQYF
TGCGCCAGCAGAAAAGCAGGAGGTCAGGGGCTCAACGAGCAGTACTTC
>NA|TRBV5-1|NA|TRBJ1-4
CASSPTGNLNEKLFF
TGCGCCAGCAGCCCAACCGGGAACCTAAATGAAAAACTGTTTTTT
>TRBD2|TRBV19|NA|TRBJ2-7
CASSPGAGGYEQYF
TGTGCCAGTTCCCCGGGAGCGGGAGGCTACGAGCAGTACTTC
>NA|TRBV7-2|NA|TRBJ2-3
CASRSGLSTDTQYF
TGTGCCAGCAGGAGCGGGCTTAGCACAGATACGCAGTATTTT
>NA|TRBV19|NA|TRBJ1-2
CASSIGTGPDYYGYTF
TGTGCCAGTAGTATAGGTACAGGGCCAGATTACTATGGCTACACCTTC
>NA|TRBV7-8|NA|TRBJ1-4
CASSPEGGELFF
TGTGCCAGCAGCCCCGAGGGAGGGGAACTGTTTTTT
>NA|TRBV5-1|NA|TRBJ1-4
CASSLNLGGEKLFF
TGCGCCAGCAGCTTAAACCTAGGGGGTGAAAAACTGTTTTTT
>TRBD1|TRBV4-1|few|TRBJ1-1
CASSQMTGADTEAFF
TGCGCCAGCAGCCAAATGACAGGGGCGGACACTGAAGCTTTCTTT
>NA|TRBV27|NA|TRBJ2-7
CASSLFFSYEQYF
TGTGCCAGCAGTCTTTTTTTCTCCTACGAGCAGTACTTC
>NA|TRBV5-6|NA|TRBJ1-1
CASSALVMVTEAFF
TGTGCCAGCAGCGCACTAGTGATGGTCACTGAAGCTTTCTTT
>NA|TRBV5-8|once|TRBJ2-5
CASSLSRGATAETQYF
TGTGCCAGCAGCTTGTCACGGGGGGCGACGGCAGAGACCCAGTACTTC
>NA|TRBV30|NA|TRBJ1-2
CACTRQATNYGYTF
TGTGCCTGTACCCGACAGGCAACTAACTATGGCTACACCTTC
>NA|TRBV7-9|NA|TRBJ1-1
CASSSGRVTTEAFF
TGTGCCAGCAGCTCAGGGCGTGTGACCACTGAAGCTTTCTTT
>TRBD2|TRBV10-3|NA|TRBJ2-1
CAISGGTSGNEQFF
TGTGCCATCAGTGGTGGGACTAGCGGCAATGAGCAGTTCTTC
>TRBD1|TRBV7-2|NA|TRBJ2-5
CASSLLDRGWEGEETQYF
TGTGCCAGCAGCTTGCTGGACAGGGGGTGGGAAGGGGAAGAGACCCAGTACTTC
>TRBD1|TRBV9|NA|TRBJ2-7
CASSPSEYRGQYEQYF
TGTGCCAGCAGTCCGTCCGAGTACAGGGGGCAGTACGAGCAGTACTTC
>TRBD2|TRBV20-1|once|TRBJ2-3
CVAGGASQYF
TGTGTAGCGGGAGGAGCGTCGCAGTATTTT
>NA|TRBV19|NA|TRBJ1-5
CASSIWGGGEPQHF
TGTGCCAGTAGTATATGGGGGGGCGGAGAGCCCCAGCATTTT
>NA|TRBV6-6|NA|TRBJ1-1
CASSYSKWRGTEAFF
TGTGCCAGCAGTTACTCGAAGTGGAGGGGCACTGAAGCTTTCTTT
>NA|TRBV7-3|NA|TRBJ1-1
CAGSPGTEAFF
TGTGCCGGCAGCCCGGGGACTGAAGCTTTCTTT
>TRBD1|TRBV6-1|NA|TRBJ1-1
CASSELVQGARTEAFF
TGTGCCAGCAGTGAATTAGTACAGGGGGCTCGCACTGAAGCTTTCTTT
>NA|TRBV2|few|TRBJ2-3
CASRPGLSTDTQYF
TGTGCCAGCAGGCCGGGACTCAGCACAGATACGCAGTATTTT
>TRBD2|TRBV14|NA|TRBJ2-1
CASSSGTSGRWSSYNEQFF
TGTGCCAGCAGCTCGGGGACTAGCGGGAGGTGGAGCTCCTACAATGAGCAGTTCTTC
>TRBD2|TRBV6-1|NA|TRBJ2-1
CASKTNSGTSIEQFF
TGTGCCAGCAAAACAAACTCCGGGACTAGTATTGAGCAGTTCTTC
>NA|TRBV5-4|NA|TRBJ2-7
CASSHRTGPSHEQYF
TGTGCCAGCAGCCACCGTACAGGACCCTCGCACGAGCAGTACTTC
>NA|TRBV6-5|NA|TRBJ1-5
CASSPGVWQPQHF
TGTGCCAGCAGTCCCGGGGTTTGGCAGCCCCAGCATTTT
>TRBD1|TRBV27|NA|TRBJ1-1
CASKLLRGQTYGTEAFF
TGTGCCAGCAAGCTTCTCCGGGGACAGACCTATGGGACTGAAGCTTTCTTT
>NA|TRBV6-5|NA|TRBJ2-6
CASSKLISGANVLTF
TGTGCCAGCAGTAAATTAATCTCGGGGGCCAACGTCCTGACTTTC
>TRBD1|TRBV7-6|once|TRBJ1-1
CASSLAGGPTEAFF
TGTGCCAGCAGCTTGGCAGGGGGTCCCACTGAAGCTTTCTTT
>TRBD1|TRBV14|NA|TRBJ2-1
CASSPLPGQGGNEQFF
TGTGCCAGCAGCCCCCTCCCGGGACAGGGGGGTAATGAGCAGTTCTTC
>NA|TRBV2|NA|TRBJ1-1
CASSERRAGTEAFF
TGTGCCAGCAGTGAACGCAGGGCCGGAACTGAAGCTTTCTTT
>NA|TRBV18|NA|TRBJ1-1
CASSPPYDRNTEAFF
TGTGCCAGCTCACCACCATATGACAGGAACACTGAAGCTTTCTTT
>NA|TRBV7-8|few|TRBJ2-7
CASSSQSQGTHSKQYF
TGTGCCAGCAGCTCTCAATCCCAGGGGACGCATAGCAAGCAGTACTTC
>TRBD2|TRBV7-9|NA|TRBJ2-3
CSSSPTGTSGRSADTQYF
TGTTCCAGCAGCCCCACCGGGACTAGCGGGAGAAGCGCAGATACGCAGTATTTT
>NA|TRBV7-9|NA|TRBJ1-6
CASSLAQGKNSPLHF
TGTGCCAGCAGCTTAGCGCAGGGGAAGAATTCACCCCTCCACTTT
>TRBD1|TRBV7-2|NA|TRBJ2-4
CASSLANVRGPLGF
TGTGCCAGCAGCTTAGCTAACGTCAGGGGGCCCTTGGGTTTC
>NA|TRBV19|NA|TRBJ2-7
CASSPGSLYEQYF
TGTGCCAGTAGCCCCGGGAGCCTCTACGAGCAGTACTTC
>NA|TRBV28|NA|TRBJ1-5
CASVISGLGGNQPQHF
TGTGCCAGCGTTATTTCGGGCCTCGGGGGCAATCAGCCCCAGCATTTT
>TRBD2|TRBV30|once|TRBJ2-7
CAWNEAKASGHFYEQYF
TGTGCCTGGAATGAAGCCAAGGCTAGCGGGCACTTCTACGAGCAGTACTTC
>NA|TRBV12-5|once|TRBJ1-2
CASGFGGINYGYTF
TGTGCTAGTGGTTTTGGAGGGATCAACTATGGCTACACCTTC
>NA|TRBV27|once|TRBJ2-7
CASSKPGLSTYEQYF
TGTGCCAGCAGTAAGCCGGGACTCTCAACCTACGAGCAGTACTTC
>NA|TRBV10-1|many|TRBJ2-1
CASSGRNTGKNNEQFF
TGCGCCAGCAGTGGTCGAAACACGGGTAAAAACAATGAGCAGTTCTTC